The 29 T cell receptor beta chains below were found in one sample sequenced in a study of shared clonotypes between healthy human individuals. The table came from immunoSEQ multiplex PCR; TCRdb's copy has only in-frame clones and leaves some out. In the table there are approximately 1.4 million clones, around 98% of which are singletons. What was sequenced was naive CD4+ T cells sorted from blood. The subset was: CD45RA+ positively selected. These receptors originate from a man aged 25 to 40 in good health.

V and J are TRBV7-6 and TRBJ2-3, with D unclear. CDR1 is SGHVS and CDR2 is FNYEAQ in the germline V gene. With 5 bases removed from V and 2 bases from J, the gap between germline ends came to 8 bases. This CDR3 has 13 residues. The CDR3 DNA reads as TGTGCCAGCAGCCTCGGGCCCACAGATACGCAGTATTTT. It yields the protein CASSLGPTDTQYF.

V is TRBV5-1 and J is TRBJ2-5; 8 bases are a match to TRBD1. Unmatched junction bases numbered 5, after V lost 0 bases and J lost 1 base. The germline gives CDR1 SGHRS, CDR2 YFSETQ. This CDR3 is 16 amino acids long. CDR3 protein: CASSLVVGTGQETQYF. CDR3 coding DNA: TGCGCCAGCAGCTTGGTAGTGGGGACAGGCCAAGAGACCCAGTACTTC.

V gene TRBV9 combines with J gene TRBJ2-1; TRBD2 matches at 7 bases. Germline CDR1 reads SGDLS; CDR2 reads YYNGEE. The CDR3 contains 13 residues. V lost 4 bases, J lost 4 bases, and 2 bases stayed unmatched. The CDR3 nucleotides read TGTGCCAGCAGCCGAGCGGGATACAATGAGCAGTTCTTC. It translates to CASSRAGYNEQFF.

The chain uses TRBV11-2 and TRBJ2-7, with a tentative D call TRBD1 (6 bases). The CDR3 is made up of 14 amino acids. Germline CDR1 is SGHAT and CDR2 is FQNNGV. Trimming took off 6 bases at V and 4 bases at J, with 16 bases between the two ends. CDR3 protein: CASRRSGTRYEQYF. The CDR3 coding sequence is TGTGCCAGCAGACGGTCAGGGACAAGATACGAGCAGTACTTC.

The CDR3 protein is CASTRTSRGETQYF. The DNA for the CDR3 is TGTGCCAGCACCCGGACGTCCAGAGGCGAGACCCAGTACTTC. The chain joins TRBV28 to TRBJ2-5; D is undetermined. The CDR3 length is 14 residues. The V gene's germline CDR1 is MDHEN and CDR2 SYDVKM. Trimming pared 7 bases from V and 5 bases from J, leaving 17 bases between.

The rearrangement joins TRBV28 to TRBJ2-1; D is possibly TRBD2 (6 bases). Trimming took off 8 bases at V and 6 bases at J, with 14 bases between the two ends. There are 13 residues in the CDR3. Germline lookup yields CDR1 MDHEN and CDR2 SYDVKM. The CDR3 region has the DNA TGTGCCAGCCGCGGGAACAATTTCAATGAGCAGTTCTTC. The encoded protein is CASRGNNFNEQFF.

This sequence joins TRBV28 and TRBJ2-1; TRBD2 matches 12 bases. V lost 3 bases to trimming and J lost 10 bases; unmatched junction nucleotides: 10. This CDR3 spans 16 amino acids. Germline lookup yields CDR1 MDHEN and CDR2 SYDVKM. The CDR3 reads CASSFGLAGPSGEQFF. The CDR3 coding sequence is TGTGCCAGCAGTTTTGGACTAGCGGGACCCTCAGGGGAGCAGTTCTTC.

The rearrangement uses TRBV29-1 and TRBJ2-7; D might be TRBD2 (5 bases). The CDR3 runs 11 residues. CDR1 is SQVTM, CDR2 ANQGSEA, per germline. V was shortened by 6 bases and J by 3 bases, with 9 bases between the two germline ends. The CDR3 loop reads CSVLSGYEQYF. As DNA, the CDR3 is TGCAGCGTCCTAAGCGGCTACGAGCAGTACTTC.

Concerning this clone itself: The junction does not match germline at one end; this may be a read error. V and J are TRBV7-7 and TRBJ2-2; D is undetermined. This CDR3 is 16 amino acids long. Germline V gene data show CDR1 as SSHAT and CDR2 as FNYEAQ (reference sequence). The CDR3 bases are TGTGCTAGCAGCCGACGGCCCACGGTAGACACCGGGGAGCTGTTTTTT. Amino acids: CASSRRPTVDTGELFF.

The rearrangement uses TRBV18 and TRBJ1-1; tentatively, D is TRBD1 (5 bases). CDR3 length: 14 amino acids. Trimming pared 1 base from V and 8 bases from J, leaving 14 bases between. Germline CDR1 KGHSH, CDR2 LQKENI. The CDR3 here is CASSPRDGPGEAFF. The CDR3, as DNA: TGTGCCAGCTCACCACGGGACGGGCCGGGGGAAGCTTTCTTT.

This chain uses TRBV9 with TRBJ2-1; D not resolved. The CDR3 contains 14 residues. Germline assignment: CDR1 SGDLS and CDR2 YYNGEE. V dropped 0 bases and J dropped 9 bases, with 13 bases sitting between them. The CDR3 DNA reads TGTGCCAGCAGCGTAGCTACCCAGTGGAGTGAGCAGTTCTTC. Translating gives CASSVATQWSEQFF.

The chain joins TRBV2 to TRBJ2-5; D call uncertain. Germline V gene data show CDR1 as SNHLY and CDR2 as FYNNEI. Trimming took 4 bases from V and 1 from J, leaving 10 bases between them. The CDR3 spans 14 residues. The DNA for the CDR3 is TGTGCCAGCAGTGTAATTACTACCCAAGAGACCCAGTACTTC. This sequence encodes CASSVITTQETQYF. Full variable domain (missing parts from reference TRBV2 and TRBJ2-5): EPEVTQTPSHQVTQMGQEVILRCVPISNHLYFYWYRQILGQKVEFLVSFYNNEISEKSEIFDDQFSVERPDGSNFTLKIRSTKLEDSAMYFCASSVITTQETQYFGPGTRLLVL.

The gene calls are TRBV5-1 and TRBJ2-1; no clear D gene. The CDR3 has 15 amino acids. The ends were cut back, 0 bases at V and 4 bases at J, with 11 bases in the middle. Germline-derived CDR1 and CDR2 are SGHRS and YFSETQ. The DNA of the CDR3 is TGCGCCAGCAGCTTGGATCTCGACCCGTACAATGAGCAGTTCTTC. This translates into CASSLDLDPYNEQFF.

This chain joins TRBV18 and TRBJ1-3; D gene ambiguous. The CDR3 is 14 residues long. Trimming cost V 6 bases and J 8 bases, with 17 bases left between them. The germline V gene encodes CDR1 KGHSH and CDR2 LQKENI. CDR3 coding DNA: TGTGCCAGCTCGGCACAAACCGGCGGAGACACCATATATTTT. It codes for CASSAQTGGDTIYF.

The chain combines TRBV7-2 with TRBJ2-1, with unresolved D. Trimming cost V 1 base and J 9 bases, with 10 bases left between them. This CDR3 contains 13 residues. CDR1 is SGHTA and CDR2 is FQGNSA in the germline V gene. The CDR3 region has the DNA TGTGCCAGCAGCTTAGGTGTGGCCGGTGAGCAGTTCTTC. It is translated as CASSLGVAGEQFF. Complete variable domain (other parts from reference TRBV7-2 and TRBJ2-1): GAGVSQSPSNKVTEKGKDVELRCDPISGHTALYWYRQSLGQGLEFLIYFQGNSAPDKSGLPSDRFSAERTGGSVSTLTIQRTQQEDSAVYLCASSLGVAGEQFFGPGTRLTVL.

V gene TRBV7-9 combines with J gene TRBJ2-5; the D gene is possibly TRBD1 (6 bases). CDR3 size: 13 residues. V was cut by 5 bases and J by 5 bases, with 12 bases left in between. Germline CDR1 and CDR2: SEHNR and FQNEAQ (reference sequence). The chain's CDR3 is CASSPGDRETQYF. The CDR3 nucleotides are TGTGCCAGCAGCCCAGGGGATAGGGAGACCCAGTACTTC.

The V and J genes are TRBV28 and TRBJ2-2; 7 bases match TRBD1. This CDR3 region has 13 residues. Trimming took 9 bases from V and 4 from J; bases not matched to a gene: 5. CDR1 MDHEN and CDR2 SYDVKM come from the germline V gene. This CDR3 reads CASLRGRTGELFF. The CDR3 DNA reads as TGTGCCAGTCTTAGGGGGCGCACCGGGGAGCTGTTTTTT. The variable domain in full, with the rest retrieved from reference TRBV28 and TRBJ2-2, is DVKVTQSSRYLVKRTGEKVFLECVQDMDHENMFWYRQDPGLGLRLIYFSYDVKMKEKGDIPEGYSVSREKKERFSLILESASTNQTSMYLCASLRGRTGELFFGEGSRLTVL.

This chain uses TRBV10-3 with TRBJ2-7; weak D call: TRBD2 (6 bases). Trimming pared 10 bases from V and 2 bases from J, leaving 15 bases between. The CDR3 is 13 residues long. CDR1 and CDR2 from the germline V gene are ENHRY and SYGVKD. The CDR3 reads CATARESPYEQYF. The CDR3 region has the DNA TGTGCCACCGCACGGGAGTCCCCCTACGAGCAGTACTTC.

The CDR3 sequence is CASSVSGRGPTGELFF. The CDR3 DNA sequence: TGTGCCAGCAGCGTGAGCGGGAGGGGACCCACCGGGGAGCTGTTTTTT. This chain uses TRBV9 with TRBJ2-2, with 10 nucleotides matching TRBD2. V lost 2 bases and J lost 4; bases outside the gene matches: 5. This CDR3 has 16 amino acids. Looked up from germline, CDR1 is SGDLS and CDR2 is YYNGEE.

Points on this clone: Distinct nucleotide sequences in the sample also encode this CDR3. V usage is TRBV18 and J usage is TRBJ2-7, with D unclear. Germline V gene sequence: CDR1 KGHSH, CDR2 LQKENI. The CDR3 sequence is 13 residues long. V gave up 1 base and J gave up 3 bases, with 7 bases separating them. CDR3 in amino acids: CASSPLGFYEQYF. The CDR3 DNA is TGTGCCAGCTCACCACTGGGCTTCTACGAGCAGTACTTC.

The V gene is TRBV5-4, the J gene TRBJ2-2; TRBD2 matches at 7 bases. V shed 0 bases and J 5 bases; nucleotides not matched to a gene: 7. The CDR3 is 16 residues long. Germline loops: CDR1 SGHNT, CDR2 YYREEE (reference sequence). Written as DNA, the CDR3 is TGTGCCAGCAGCTTGGACTCGAGGGGAGGGACCGGGGAGCTGTTTTTT. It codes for CASSLDSRGGTGELFF.

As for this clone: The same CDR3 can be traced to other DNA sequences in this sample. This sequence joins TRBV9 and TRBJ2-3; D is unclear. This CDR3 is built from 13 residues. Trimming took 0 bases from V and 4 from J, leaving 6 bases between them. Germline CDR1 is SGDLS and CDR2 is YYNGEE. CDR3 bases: TGTGCCAGCAGCGTAGTAGGGTCAGATACGCAGTATTTT. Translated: CASSVVGSDTQYF.

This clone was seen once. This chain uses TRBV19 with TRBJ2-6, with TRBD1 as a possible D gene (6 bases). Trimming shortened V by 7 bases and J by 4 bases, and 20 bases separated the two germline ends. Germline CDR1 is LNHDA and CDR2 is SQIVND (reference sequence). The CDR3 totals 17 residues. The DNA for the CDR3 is TGTGCCAGTACCCTGACACCCGTGGGGGCAGGGGCCAACGTCCTGACTTTC. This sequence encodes CASTLTPVGAGANVLTF.

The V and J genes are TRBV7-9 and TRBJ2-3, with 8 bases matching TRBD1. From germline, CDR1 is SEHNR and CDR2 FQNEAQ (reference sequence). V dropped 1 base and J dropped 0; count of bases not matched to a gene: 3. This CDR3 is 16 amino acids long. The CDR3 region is CASSLDRQGSTDTQYF. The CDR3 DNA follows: TGTGCCAGCAGCTTAGACAGACAGGGGAGCACAGATACGCAGTATTTT.

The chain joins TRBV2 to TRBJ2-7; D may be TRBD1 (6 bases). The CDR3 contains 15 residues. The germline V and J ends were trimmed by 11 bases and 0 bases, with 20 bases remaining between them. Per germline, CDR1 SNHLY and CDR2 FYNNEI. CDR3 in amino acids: CAGRLGALSSYEQYF. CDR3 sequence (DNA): TGTGCCGGAAGGTTGGGGGCTCTTTCCTCCTACGAGCAGTACTTC.

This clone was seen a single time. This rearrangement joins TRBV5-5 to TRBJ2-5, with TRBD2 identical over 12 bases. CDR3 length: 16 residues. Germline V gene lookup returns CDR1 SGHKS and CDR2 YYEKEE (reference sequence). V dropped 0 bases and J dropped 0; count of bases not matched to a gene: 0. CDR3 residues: CASSLGLAGDQETQYF. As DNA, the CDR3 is TGTGCCAGCAGCTTGGGACTAGCGGGAGACCAAGAGACCCAGTACTTC.

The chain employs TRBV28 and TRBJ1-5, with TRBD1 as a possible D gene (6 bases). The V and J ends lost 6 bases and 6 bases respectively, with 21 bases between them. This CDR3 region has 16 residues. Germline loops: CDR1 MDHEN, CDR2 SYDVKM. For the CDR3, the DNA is TGTGCCAGCAGCAAATGGGGCCAGGGGAGTGGTCAGCCCCAGCATTTT. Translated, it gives CASSKWGQGSGQPQHF.

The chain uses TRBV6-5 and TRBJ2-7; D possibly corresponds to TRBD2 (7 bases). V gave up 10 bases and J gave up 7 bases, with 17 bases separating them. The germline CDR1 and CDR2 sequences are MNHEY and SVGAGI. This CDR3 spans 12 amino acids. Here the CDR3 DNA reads TGTGCCACCCTCCGGGGGGCTGGAGAGCAGTACTTC. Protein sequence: CATLRGAGEQYF.

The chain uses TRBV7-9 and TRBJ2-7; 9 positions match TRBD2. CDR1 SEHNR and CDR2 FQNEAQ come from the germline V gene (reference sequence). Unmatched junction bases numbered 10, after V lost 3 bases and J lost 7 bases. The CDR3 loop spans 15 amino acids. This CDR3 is CASSFAGGPPGEQYF. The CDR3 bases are TGTGCCAGCAGCTTTGCGGGAGGGCCTCCGGGGGAGCAGTACTTC.